A selection of T cell receptor beta chains follows, all from one sample in a study of T cell responses to AZD1222 COVID-19 vaccine. Measured with immunoSEQ multiplex PCR; TCRdb has only the in-frame clones, and not every one. The table has roughly 180,000 clones, around 90% seen once. The source material was peripheral blood, sampled 28 days after the second AZD1222 dose. The receptors originated from an adult who received the AZD1222 COVID-19 vaccine. CDR3s include the opening cysteine and the closing phenylalanine or tryptophan. The order of the fields is V gene, J gene, D gene, CDR3 protein, CDR3 DNA. A D gene is named only where the DNA matches it firmly.

TRBV5-6	TRBJ2-2	-	CASSRNGADIGELFF	TGTGCCAGCAGCCGAAACGGGGCCGATATCGGGGAGCTGTTTTTT
TRBV5-1	TRBJ1-3	-	CASSLAPGNTIYF	TGCGCCAGCAGCTTGGCACCTGGAAACACCATATATTTT
TRBV18	TRBJ2-3	-	CASSRTIDSTDTQYF	TGTGCCAGCTCCAGGACTATTGATAGCACAGATACGCAGTATTTT
TRBV14	TRBJ2-3	-	CASSQGGGTDTQYF	TGTGCCAGCAGCCAAGGGGGCGGCACAGATACGCAGTATTTT
TRBV5-5	TRBJ2-7	-	CASSLEWNSYEQYF	TGTGCCAGCAGCTTGGAATGGAACTCCTACGAGCAGTACTTC
TRBV7-9	TRBJ2-3	-	CASSPGADRTDTQYF	TGTGCCAGCAGCCCAGGAGCGGACCGCACAGATACGCAGTATTTT
TRBV5-1	TRBJ2-7	TRBD2	CASSRTGTSGSYEQYF	TGCGCCAGCAGCAGAACCGGGACTAGCGGTTCGTACGAGCAGTACTTC
TRBV7-2	TRBJ1-2	-	CASSLAGAHNYGYTF	TGTGCCAGCAGCTTAGCAGGAGCTCATAACTATGGCTACACCTTC
TRBV20-1	TRBJ1-1	-	CSLQFNTEAFF	TGCAGTCTTCAGTTTAACACTGAAGCTTTCTTT
TRBV2	TRBJ2-7	-	CARGDSYEQYF	TGTGCCAGGGGGGACTCCTACGAGCAGTACTTC